This is a list of T cell receptor beta chains from one sample in a study of T cell clones after liver transplantation. Sequencing was performed with immunoSEQ multiplex PCR; in TCRdb, only in-frame clones are kept and a portion is missing. The sample contains 98,000 or so clones, around 83% of which appear only once. This material consisted of CD4+ T cells from blood, taken before liver transplant. These receptor sequences come from a human donor who received a liver transplant. CDR3s include the opening cysteine and the closing phenylalanine or tryptophan. A D gene is named only where the DNA matches it firmly. The size field is filled for only some rows; it gives once, few, many or a size class.

v_gene,d_gene,abundance,j_gene,CDR3nt,CDR3aa
TRBV19,NA,NA,TRBJ1-5,TGTGCCACAACGCACGGGCCAGGGCCCCAGCATTTT,CATTHGPGPQHF
TRBV19,TRBD2,NA,TRBJ2-5,TGTGCCAGTAGTATGGCTAGCGGGGCACCAGAGACCCAGTACTTC,CASSMASGAPETQYF
TRBV7-6,NA,NA,TRBJ2-5,TGTGCCAGCAGCTTACAAGAGACCCAGTACTTC,CASSLQETQYF
TRBV2,NA,NA,TRBJ1-1,TGTGCCAGCAAGCAGGGTTGGACTGAAGCTTTCTTT,CASKQGWTEAFF
TRBV5-4,NA,NA,TRBJ1-2,TGTGCCAGCAGCACGGACGGACAGACATTCGGCTACACCTTC,CASSTDGQTFGYTF
TRBV13,TRBD1,NA,TRBJ1-5,TGTGCCAGCAGCTACAGACAGGGGAATCAGCCCCAGCATTTT,CASSYRQGNQPQHF
TRBV18,TRBD1,NA,TRBJ1-2,TGTGCCAGCTCCCCGCAGACAGGGGCAGAGGATGGCTACACCTTC,CASSPQTGAEDGYTF
TRBV28,NA,once,TRBJ1-5,TGTGCCAGCAGACCCGAGGGCAATCAGCCCCAGCATTTT,CASRPEGNQPQHF
TRBV9,TRBD2,NA,TRBJ2-7,TGTGCCAGCAGTTCGGGGACTAGCGGGGGAAGCTCCTACGAGCAGTACTTC,CASSSGTSGGSSYEQYF
TRBV7-9,NA,NA,TRBJ1-2,TGTGCCAGCAACCACGGGGGCCAACTTTACGGCTACACCTTC,CASNHGGQLYGYTF
TRBV14,TRBD1,NA,TRBJ1-5,TGTGCCAGCAGCCAAGATTTCCGGGACAGTAATCAGCCCCAGCATTTT,CASSQDFRDSNQPQHF
TRBV28,TRBD2,NA,TRBJ2-3,TGTGCCAGCAGCCCGGGGGGGAGTCGGGAAGATACGCAGTATTTT,CASSPGGSREDTQYF
TRBV2,NA,NA,TRBJ1-5,TGTGCCAGCAGCCTAGAGCGCAATCAGCCCCAGCATTTT,CASSLERNQPQHF
TRBV2,TRBD2,NA,TRBJ2-7,TGTGCCAGCAGTGACGGGACTAGCGGGGGCTACGAGCAGTACTTC,CASSDGTSGGYEQYF
TRBV5-6,TRBD1,NA,TRBJ2-4,TGTGCCAGCAGCTCCTGGACAGGGGCTAAACTAGCCAAAAACATTCAGTACTTC,CASSSWTGAKLAKNIQYF
TRBV5-1,NA,few,TRBJ1-2,TGCGCCAGCAGCTTGGAAGGGGGAAACTATGGCTACACCTTC,CASSLEGGNYGYTF
TRBV2,NA,NA,TRBJ1-3,TGTGCCAGCAAGGGAGGCTCTGGAAACACCATATATTTT,CASKGGSGNTIYF
TRBV28,NA,NA,TRBJ1-5,TGTGCCAGCAGTTTACAGGGGCCTAGCAATCAGCCCCAGCATTTT,CASSLQGPSNQPQHF
TRBV4-1,NA,few,TRBJ1-3,TGCGCCAGCAGCCAAGAGCGACAGTCCTCTGGAAACACCATATATTTT,CASSQERQSSGNTIYF
TRBV6-4,TRBD2,NA,TRBJ2-3,TGTGCCAGCAAGGGGACTAGTTCGGCAGATACGCAGTATTTT,CASKGTSSADTQYF
TRBV19,TRBD1,NA,TRBJ2-7,TGTGCCAGTATCCCGACAGGGGGAAGGTTCGACGAGCAGTACTTC,CASIPTGGRFDEQYF
TRBV2,NA,NA,TRBJ1-2,TGTGCCAGCATGGACAGCCCTAACTATGGCTACACCTTC,CASMDSPNYGYTF
TRBV7-3,TRBD1,NA,TRBJ2-7,TGTGCCAGCAGCCCTACCGGGCGAGACAGGGGGACCTACGAGCAGTACTTC,CASSPTGRDRGTYEQYF
TRBV29-1,TRBD1,few,TRBJ2-3,TGCAGCGTTTTGGACAGGAGCACAGATACGCAGTATTTT,CSVLDRSTDTQYF
TRBV13,TRBD2,few,TRBJ2-5,TGTGCCAGCAGCGGCAGACTAGCGGGAGGGAAGGAGACCCAGTACTTC,CASSGRLAGGKETQYF